In its sample, the clone carrying this TCR beta chain was seen many times. Its antigen is undetermined. Using its own MiXCR run on the 5' RACE reads, TCRdb lists one record per CDR3 protein. In the table there are about 18,000 distinct CDR3 sequences, 6.5% of which are singletons. The data were obtained in a study of spatial heterogeneity in lung cancer. Study observations and caveats: Tumor mutation counts were tracked by expanded intratumoral alpha and beta TCR counts.

Time point reported: sample taken at primary tumor resection. Germline lookup yields CDR1 LGHNA and CDR2 YSLEER. The CDR3 extends over 15 amino acids. J lost 7 bases, V lost 1 base, and 6 bases had no gene match. This clonotype was obtained from a female donor with early-stage non-small cell lung cancer. The sample was lung tumor tissue, taken at surgery. The rearrangement joins TRBV4-3 to TRBJ1-2, with 10 bases that match TRBD1. The CDR3 DNA is TGCGCCAGCAGCCAAGGTCGGGACAGGGGCTCTGGCTACACCTTC. Translating it yields CASSQGRDRGSGYTF.